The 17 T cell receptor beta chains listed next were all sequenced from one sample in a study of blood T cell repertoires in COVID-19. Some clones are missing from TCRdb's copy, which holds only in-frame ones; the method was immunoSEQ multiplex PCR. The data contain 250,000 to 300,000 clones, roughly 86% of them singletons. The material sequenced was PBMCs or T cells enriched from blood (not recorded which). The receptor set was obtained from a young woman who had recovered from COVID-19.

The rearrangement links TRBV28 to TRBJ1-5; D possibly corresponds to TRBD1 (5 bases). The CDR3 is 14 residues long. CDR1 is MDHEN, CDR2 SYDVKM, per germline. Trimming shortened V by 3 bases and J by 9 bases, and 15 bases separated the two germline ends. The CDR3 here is CASSFPGGGSPQHF. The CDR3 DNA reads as TGTGCCAGCAGTTTTCCCGGGGGTGGGTCGCCCCAGCATTTT.

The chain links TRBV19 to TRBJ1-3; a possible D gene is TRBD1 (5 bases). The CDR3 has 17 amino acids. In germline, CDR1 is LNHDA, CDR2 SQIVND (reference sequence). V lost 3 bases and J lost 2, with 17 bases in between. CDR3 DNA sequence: TGTGCCAGTAGTATCTCAAAAGGGGTTGAGACTGGAAACACCATATATTTT. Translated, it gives CASSISKGVETGNTIYF.

The CDR3 loop is CASSVSSSYNSPLHF. Here the CDR3 DNA reads TGTGCCAGCAGCGTCTCCAGCTCCTATAATTCACCCCTCCACTTT. This rearrangement joins TRBV9 to TRBJ1-6, with D uncertain. The CDR3 loop spans 15 amino acids. Trimming pared 2 bases from V and 0 bases from J, leaving 6 bases between. In germline, CDR1 is SGDLS, CDR2 YYNGEE.

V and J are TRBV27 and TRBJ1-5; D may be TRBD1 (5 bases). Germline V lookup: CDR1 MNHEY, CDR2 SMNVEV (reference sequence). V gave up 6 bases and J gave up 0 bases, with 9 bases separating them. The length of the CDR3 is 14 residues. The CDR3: CASRGGYSNQPQHF. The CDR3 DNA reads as TGTGCCAGCAGGGGGGGGTATAGCAATCAGCCCCAGCATTTT.

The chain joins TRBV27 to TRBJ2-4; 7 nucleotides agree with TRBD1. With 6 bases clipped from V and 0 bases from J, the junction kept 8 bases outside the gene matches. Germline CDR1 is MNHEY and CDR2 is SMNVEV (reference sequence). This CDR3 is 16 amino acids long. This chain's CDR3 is CASSFGTALAKNIQYF. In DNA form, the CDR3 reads TGTGCCAGCAGCTTTGGGACAGCCTTAGCCAAAAACATTCAGTACTTC.

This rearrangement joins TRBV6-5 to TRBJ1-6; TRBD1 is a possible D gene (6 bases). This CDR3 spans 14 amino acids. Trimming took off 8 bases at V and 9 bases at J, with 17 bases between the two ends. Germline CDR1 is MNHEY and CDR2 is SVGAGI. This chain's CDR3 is CASSPRDRFSPLHF. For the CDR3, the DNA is TGTGCCAGCTCCCCCCGAGACAGGTTTTCACCCCTCCACTTT.

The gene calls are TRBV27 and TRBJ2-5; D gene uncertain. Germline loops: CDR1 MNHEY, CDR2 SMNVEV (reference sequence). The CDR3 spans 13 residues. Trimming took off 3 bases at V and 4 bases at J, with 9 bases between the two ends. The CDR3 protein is CASSFSPGETQYF. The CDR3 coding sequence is TGTGCCAGCAGTTTTTCCCCCGGAGAGACCCAGTACTTC.

The CDR3 sequence: CASSLPAGTGANVLTF. The CDR3 DNA follows: TGTGCCAGCAGCTTACCCGCGGGGACTGGGGCCAACGTCCTGACTTTC. This chain uses TRBV7-2 with TRBJ2-6; TRBD2 is a possible D gene (6 bases). With 2 bases removed from V and 2 bases from J, the gap between germline ends came to 10 bases. The CDR3 consists of 16 residues. The germline gives CDR1 SGHTA, CDR2 FQGNSA.

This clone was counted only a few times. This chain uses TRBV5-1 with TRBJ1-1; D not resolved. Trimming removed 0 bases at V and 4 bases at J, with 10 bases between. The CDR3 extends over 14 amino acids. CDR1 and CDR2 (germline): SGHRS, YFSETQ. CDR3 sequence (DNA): TGCGCCAGCAGCTTGGGTGCGGGTGGCACTGAAGCTTTCTTT. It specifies CASSLGAGGTEAFF.

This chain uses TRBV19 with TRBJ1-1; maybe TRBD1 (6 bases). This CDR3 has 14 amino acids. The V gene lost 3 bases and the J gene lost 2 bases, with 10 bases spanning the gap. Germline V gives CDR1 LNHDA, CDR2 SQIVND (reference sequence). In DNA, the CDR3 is TGTGCCAGTAGTATGCCAGGGGCAAACACTGAAGCTTTCTTT. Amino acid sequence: CASSMPGANTEAFF.

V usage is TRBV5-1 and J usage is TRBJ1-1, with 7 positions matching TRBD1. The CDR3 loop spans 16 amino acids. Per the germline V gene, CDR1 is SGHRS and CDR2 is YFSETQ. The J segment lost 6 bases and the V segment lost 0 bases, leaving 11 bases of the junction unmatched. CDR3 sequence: CASSLAGDSTVSEAFF. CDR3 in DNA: TGCGCCAGCAGCTTGGCCGGGGACAGTACCGTCTCTGAAGCTTTCTTT.

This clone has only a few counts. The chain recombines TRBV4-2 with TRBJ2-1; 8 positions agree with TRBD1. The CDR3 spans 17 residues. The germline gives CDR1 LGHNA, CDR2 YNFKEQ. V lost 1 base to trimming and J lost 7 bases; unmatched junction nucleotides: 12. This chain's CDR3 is CASSQVGLRTGGNEQFF. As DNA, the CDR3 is TGTGCCAGCAGCCAAGTGGGGCTACGAACAGGGGGGAATGAGCAGTTCTTC.

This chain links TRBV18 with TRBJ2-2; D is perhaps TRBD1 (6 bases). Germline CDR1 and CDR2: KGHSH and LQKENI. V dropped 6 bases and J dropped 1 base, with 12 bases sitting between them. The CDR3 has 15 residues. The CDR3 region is CASSLGTLNTGELFF. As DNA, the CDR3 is TGTGCCAGCTCGCTCGGGACACTGAACACCGGGGAGCTGTTTTTT.

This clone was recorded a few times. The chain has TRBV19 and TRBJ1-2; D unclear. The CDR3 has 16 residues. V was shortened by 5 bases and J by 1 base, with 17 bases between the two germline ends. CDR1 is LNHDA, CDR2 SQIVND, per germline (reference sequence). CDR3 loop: CASSPPGDSFNYGYTF. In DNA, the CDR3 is TGTGCCAGTAGTCCACCCGGGGATAGTTTTAACTATGGCTACACCTTC.

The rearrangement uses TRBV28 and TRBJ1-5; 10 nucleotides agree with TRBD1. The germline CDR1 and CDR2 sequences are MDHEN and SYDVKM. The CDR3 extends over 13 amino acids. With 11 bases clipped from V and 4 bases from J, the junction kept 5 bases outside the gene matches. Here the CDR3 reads CAGQGDLNQPQHF. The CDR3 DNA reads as TGTGCCGGACAGGGGGACCTAAATCAGCCCCAGCATTTT.

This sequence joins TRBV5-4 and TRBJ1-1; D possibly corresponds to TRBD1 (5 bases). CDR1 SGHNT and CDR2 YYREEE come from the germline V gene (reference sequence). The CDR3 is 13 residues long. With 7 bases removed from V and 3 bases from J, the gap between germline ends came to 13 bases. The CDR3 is CASLRGGDTEAFF. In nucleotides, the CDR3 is TGTGCCAGCCTGCGGGGGGGGGACACTGAAGCTTTCTTT.

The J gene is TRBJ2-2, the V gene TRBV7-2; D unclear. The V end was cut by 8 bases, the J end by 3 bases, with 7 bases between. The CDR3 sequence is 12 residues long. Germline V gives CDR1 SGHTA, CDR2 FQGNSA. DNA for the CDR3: TGTGCCAGCCGATGGCACACCGGGGAGCTGTTTTTT. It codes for CASRWHTGELFF.